This is a list of T cell receptor beta chains from one sample in a study of blood T cell repertoires in COVID-19. Sequenced by immunoSEQ multiplex PCR; TCRdb stores in-frame clones only, minus some. The profile covers around 320,000 clones, with roughly 90% appearing a single time and less than 3.5% taken by the ten largest. Material for sequencing was PBMCs or T cells enriched from blood (not recorded which). Receptors originate from a woman between 50 and 59 years old who had been exposed to COVID-19. CDR3s include the opening cysteine and the closing phenylalanine or tryptophan. Fields, in order: CDR3 protein, CDR3 DNA, clone size, J gene, V gene, D gene. D genes are given only for firm matches. Size is stated for part of the rows, as once, few or many counts, or as a class when the clone is expanded.

cdr3_aa: CASSFSGGAAEQYF
cdr3_nt: TGTGCCAGCAGCTTTAGCGGGGGGGCTGCCGAGCAGTACTTC
clone_size: few
j_call: TRBJ2-7
v_call: TRBV11-2
d_call: TRBD2

cdr3_aa: CASSPYPGTGVSSGNTIYF
cdr3_nt: TGTGCCAGCTCACCATATCCCGGGACAGGGGTTTCCTCTGGAAACACCATATATTTT
clone_size: -
j_call: TRBJ1-3
v_call: TRBV18
d_call: TRBD1

cdr3_aa: CASSLIRSGGITDTQYF
cdr3_nt: TGCGCCAGCAGCTTGATCCGCTCGGGGGGAATCACAGATACGCAGTATTTT
clone_size: -
j_call: TRBJ2-3
v_call: TRBV5-1
d_call: TRBD2

cdr3_aa: CASSPRGATNEKLFF
cdr3_nt: TGTGCCAGCTCACCACGGGGAGCAACTAATGAAAAACTGTTTTTT
clone_size: -
j_call: TRBJ1-4
v_call: TRBV18
d_call: -

cdr3_aa: CASSLDSGYNYGYTF
cdr3_nt: TGTGCCAGCAGCTTGGATTCGGGGTATAACTATGGCTACACCTTC
clone_size: once
j_call: TRBJ1-2
v_call: TRBV5-4
d_call: -

cdr3_aa: CASSFRASGYITSTDTQYF
cdr3_nt: TGCGCCAGCAGCTTCCGGGCTAGCGGGTACATTACTAGCACAGATACGCAGTATTTT
clone_size: -
j_call: TRBJ2-3
v_call: TRBV5-1
d_call: TRBD2

cdr3_aa: CASSYLGGSGNTIYF
cdr3_nt: TGTGCCAGCAGCTACTTAGGGGGCTCTGGAAACACCATATATTTT
clone_size: -
j_call: TRBJ1-3
v_call: TRBV25-1
d_call: -

cdr3_aa: CASSEWAGGNTGELFF
cdr3_nt: TGTGCCAGCAGTGAGTGGGCAGGGGGCAACACCGGGGAGCTGTTTTTT
clone_size: -
j_call: TRBJ2-2
v_call: TRBV2
d_call: TRBD1

cdr3_aa: CATSRTILGGGTDTQYF
cdr3_nt: TGTGCCACCAGCAGGACTATCCTAGGGGGGGGCACAGATACGCAGTATTTT
clone_size: -
j_call: TRBJ2-3
v_call: TRBV15
d_call: -

cdr3_aa: CASSLGGGGPNQPQHF
cdr3_nt: TGCGCCAGCAGCCTGGGGGGAGGGGGTCCGAATCAGCCCCAGCATTTT
clone_size: -
j_call: TRBJ1-5
v_call: TRBV5-1
d_call: -

cdr3_aa: CASTLGGRSGNTIYF
cdr3_nt: TGTGCCAGTACCTTGGGGGGAAGGTCTGGAAACACCATATATTTT
clone_size: once
j_call: TRBJ1-3
v_call: TRBV7-2
d_call: -

cdr3_aa: CASSKGRGDRNTGELFF
cdr3_nt: TGTGCCAGCAGCAAAGGGAGAGGGGACAGGAACACCGGGGAGCTGTTTTTT
clone_size: -
j_call: TRBJ2-2
v_call: TRBV21-1
d_call: -

cdr3_aa: CASSLRMGREKLFF
cdr3_nt: TGTGCCAGCAGCTTACGAATGGGGCGAGAAAAACTGTTTTTT
clone_size: -
j_call: TRBJ1-4
v_call: TRBV11-2
d_call: -

cdr3_aa: CACWTGQGLGYEQYF
cdr3_nt: TGTGCCTGTTGGACCGGACAGGGTCTGGGTTACGAGCAGTACTTC
clone_size: -
j_call: TRBJ2-7
v_call: TRBV30
d_call: TRBD1

cdr3_aa: CASSSGSGQETQYF
cdr3_nt: TGTGCCAGCAGCTCCGGTAGCGGACAAGAGACCCAGTACTTC
clone_size: few
j_call: TRBJ2-5
v_call: TRBV11-2
d_call: -

cdr3_aa: CASSPLRTDYGYTF
cdr3_nt: TGTGCCAGCAGTCCCCTTCGGACTGACTATGGCTACACCTTC
clone_size: -
j_call: TRBJ1-2
v_call: TRBV28
d_call: -

cdr3_aa: CAWSQQHPHF
cdr3_nt: TGTGCCTGGAGTCAACAGCATCCCCATTTC
clone_size: -
j_call: TRBJ2-7
v_call: TRBV30
d_call: -

cdr3_aa: CASSGMTGPYEQYF
cdr3_nt: TGTGCCAGCAGCGGAATGACAGGGCCCTACGAGCAGTACTTC
clone_size: -
j_call: TRBJ2-7
v_call: TRBV28
d_call: TRBD1

cdr3_aa: CASSRTGGGNQPQHF
cdr3_nt: TGTGCCAGTAGCCGAACAGGGGGAGGAAATCAGCCCCAGCATTTT
clone_size: -
j_call: TRBJ1-5
v_call: TRBV19
d_call: TRBD1

cdr3_aa: CASSDSTGAGANVLTF
cdr3_nt: TGTGCCAGCAGTGACTCGACCGGGGCTGGGGCCAACGTCCTGACTTTC
clone_size: -
j_call: TRBJ2-6
v_call: TRBV6-4
d_call: -

cdr3_aa: CASRPTGGIEAFF
cdr3_nt: TGTGCCAGCAGGCCGACAGGGGGGATTGAAGCTTTCTTT
clone_size: -
j_call: TRBJ1-1
v_call: TRBV6-5
d_call: TRBD1

cdr3_aa: CASSEAVGFAGNTIYF
cdr3_nt: TGTGCCAGCAGTGAAGCGGTGGGCTTCGCTGGAAACACCATATATTTT
clone_size: -
j_call: TRBJ1-3
v_call: TRBV6-1
d_call: -

cdr3_aa: CASNAGQGRRQPQHF
cdr3_nt: TGTGCCAGCAATGCTGGACAGGGGCGAAGGCAGCCCCAGCATTTT
clone_size: -
j_call: TRBJ1-5
v_call: TRBV2
d_call: TRBD1

cdr3_aa: CAWLKPGQGHGYTF
cdr3_nt: TGTGCCTGGCTGAAACCGGGACAGGGGCATGGCTACACCTTC
clone_size: few
j_call: TRBJ1-2
v_call: TRBV30
d_call: TRBD1

cdr3_aa: CASSEASGEAFF
cdr3_nt: TGTGCCAGCAGTGAAGCGTCAGGTGAAGCTTTCTTT
clone_size: -
j_call: TRBJ1-1
v_call: TRBV2
d_call: -

cdr3_aa: CASREGVSTDTQYF
cdr3_nt: TGTGCCAGCCGCGAGGGGGTAAGCACAGATACGCAGTATTTT
clone_size: -
j_call: TRBJ2-3
v_call: TRBV7-2
d_call: -

cdr3_aa: CASSLGVFGGQQKETQYF
cdr3_nt: TGTGCCAGCAGCTTAGGGGTATTCGGGGGACAGCAAAAAGAGACCCAGTACTTC
clone_size: once
j_call: TRBJ2-5
v_call: TRBV7-9
d_call: -

cdr3_aa: CASSLRTASNEQFF
cdr3_nt: TGTGCCAGCAGCTTAAGGACAGCAAGTAATGAGCAGTTCTTC
clone_size: -
j_call: TRBJ2-1
v_call: TRBV7-9
d_call: -

cdr3_aa: CASSQRGGEGAEAFF
cdr3_nt: TGTGCCAGCAGCCAAAGGGGAGGGGAGGGCGCTGAAGCTTTCTTT
clone_size: -
j_call: TRBJ1-1
v_call: TRBV7-9
d_call: -

cdr3_aa: CASSEDGHGGPQHF
cdr3_nt: TGTGCCAGCAGTGAAGACGGCCACGGCGGGCCCCAGCATTTT
clone_size: -
j_call: TRBJ1-5
v_call: TRBV6-1
d_call: -

cdr3_aa: CASAQTPGSTEAFF
cdr3_nt: TGTGCCAGCGCTCAGACCCCGGGTAGCACTGAAGCTTTCTTT
clone_size: -
j_call: TRBJ1-1
v_call: TRBV14
d_call: -

cdr3_aa: CSFRTSGGAKKTQYF
cdr3_nt: TGCAGCTTCCGGACTAGCGGGGGGGCCAAAAAGACCCAGTACTTC
clone_size: -
j_call: TRBJ2-5
v_call: TRBV29-1
d_call: TRBD2

cdr3_aa: CASSYVGQGANGYTF
cdr3_nt: TGTGCCAGCAGTTACGTCGGACAGGGGGCGAACGGCTACACCTTC
clone_size: -
j_call: TRBJ1-2
v_call: TRBV6-5
d_call: TRBD1

cdr3_aa: CASTSGQATYEQYF
cdr3_nt: TGTGCCAGCACCTCCGGACAGGCGACCTACGAGCAGTACTTC
clone_size: -
j_call: TRBJ2-7
v_call: TRBV7-9
d_call: TRBD1

cdr3_aa: CASSLSGQGEETQYF
cdr3_nt: TGTGCCAGCAGTTTATCGGGACAGGGGGAAGAGACCCAGTACTTC
clone_size: -
j_call: TRBJ2-5
v_call: TRBV28
d_call: TRBD1

cdr3_aa: CASSVSGGPSDTQYF
cdr3_nt: TGTGCCAGCAGCGTAAGCGGGGGGCCCTCAGATACGCAGTATTTT
clone_size: -
j_call: TRBJ2-3
v_call: TRBV9
d_call: TRBD2

cdr3_aa: CASSLRDIYTEAFF
cdr3_nt: TGCGCCAGCAGCCTCCGGGACATATACACTGAAGCTTTCTTT
clone_size: few
j_call: TRBJ1-1
v_call: TRBV5-1
d_call: -